This TCR beta chain was profiled in a study of shared clonotypes between healthy human individuals. Looking at the study overall: Donors had three CD4 naive, three CD4 memory, two CD8 naive and one CD8 memory plate apiece. Broader study findings: Clonotypes not shared had lower generation probabilities than those common to all four donors. With few donors, the genetic and exposure-history diversity represented was limited. A generally larger estimated richness was seen in naive subsets than in memory subsets.

Repertoires were generated with immunoSEQ multiplex PCR, while TCRdb's copy carries only in-frame clones and drops some. The sample includes under 2.5 million clones, less than 95% of them seen just once. Comment on this clone: The antigen is not known.

The V gene's germline CDR1 is SEHNR and CDR2 FQNEAQ (reference sequence). With V trimmed by 3 bases and J by 5 bases, 8 bases remained unmatched. The CDR3 is 15 residues long. The sequenced material came from naive CD4+ T cells from PBMCs. Noted subset: CD45RA+ positively selected. This sequence originates from a man aged 18-30 years in good health. Some clones in this sample may be carry-over from other donors' samples. This chain uses TRBV7-9 with TRBJ2-5; 8 bases are a match to TRBD2. The CDR3 reads CASSFWTSRPETQYF. As DNA, the CDR3 is TGTGCCAGCAGCTTCTGGACTAGCCGCCCTGAGACCCAGTACTTC.